This TCR beta chain was sequenced in a study of beta chain features in type 1 diabetes. Trimming took 4 bases from V and 2 from J, leaving 21 bases between them. Germline V gene data show CDR1 as MGHDK and CDR2 as SYGVNS. The CDR3 has 18 residues. Expressed TCRB transcripts were sequenced after all isolated RNA was converted to cDNA. Sequenced by immunoSEQ multiplex PCR; TCRdb stores in-frame clones only, minus some. Of around 300,000 clones in the sample, 14% were seen once. The sample taken for sequencing was central memory CD4+ T cells from blood. The sequence was obtained from a man aged 30 to 45 in good health. The chain combines TRBV25-1 with TRBJ2-1, with D perhaps matching TRBD1 or TRBD2 (5 bases each). CDR3 sequence (DNA): TGTGCCAGCAGTGCAGCCCTAGCCACAGGTATGGCCTACAATGAGCAGTTCTTC. Encoded protein: CASSAALATGMAYNEQFF.